This entry lists 11 T cell receptor beta chains sequenced from one sample in a study of blood T cell repertoires in COVID-19. The repertoire was sequenced with immunoSEQ multiplex PCR; TCRdb's copy has only in-frame clones and lacks some. Of over 300,000 clones listed, roughly nine tenths are singletons. Sequenced: PBMCs or T cells enriched from blood (not recorded which). These receptors were taken from a woman between 25 and 40 years old who had recovered from COVID-19.

J is TRBJ1-4 and V is TRBV6-5; maybe TRBD1 (5 bases). With 2 bases removed from V and 12 bases from J, the gap between germline ends came to 16 bases. The CDR3 length is 14 residues. CDR1 and CDR2 from the germline V gene are MNHEY and SVGAGI. Here the CDR3 reads CASSYGGGRMELFF. In DNA, the CDR3 is TGTGCCAGCAGTTACGGGGGAGGGAGGATGGAACTGTTTTTT.

Comment on this clone: Mismatch with germline at one junction end may stem from a read error. The chain combines TRBV7-2 with TRBJ1-5; D gene ambiguous. From germline, CDR1 is SGHTA and CDR2 FQGNSA. CDR3 length: 14 residues. DNA for the CDR3: TGTGCCAGCAGCCCTCTTACGCGGAATCAACCCCAGCATTTT. As protein: CASSPLTRNQPQHF.

The chain links TRBV11-2 to TRBJ1-2, with TRBD1 matching over 10 bases. The trim removed 4 bases at V and 6 bases at J, leaving 8 bases unmatched. Germline CDR1 SGHAT, CDR2 FQNNGV. This CDR3 has 15 amino acids. The CDR3, as DNA: TGTGCCAGCAGCTCATCCGGGACAGGGGTCCATGGCTACACCTTC. Amino acids: CASSSSGTGVHGYTF.

This rearrangement joins TRBV19 to TRBJ2-3, with D perhaps TRBD1 (5 bases). V lost 5 bases and J lost 3, with 12 bases in between. The germline V gene encodes CDR1 LNHDA and CDR2 SQIVND (reference sequence). The CDR3 sequence is 14 residues long. In nucleotides, the CDR3 is TGTGCCAGTAGTGGACACGCACCGACAGATACGCAGTATTTT. Protein product: CASSGHAPTDTQYF.

The V and J genes are TRBV2 and TRBJ1-5, with D hard to call. The CDR3 loop spans 12 amino acids. The ends were cut back, 3 bases at V and 6 bases at J, with 6 bases in the middle. Germline CDR1 and CDR2: SNHLY and FYNNEI. The CDR3 nucleotides are TGTGCCAGCAGTGATTATCCTCAGCCCCAGCATTTT. Its translation: CASSDYPQPQHF.

Ten or more counts support this clone. V usage is TRBV7-2 and J usage is TRBJ1-1, with 10 positions matching TRBD1. Germline loops: CDR1 SGHTA, CDR2 FQGNSA. CDR3 length equals 14 residues. V was clipped by 4 bases and J by 4 bases; unmatched bases: 3. DNA for the CDR3: TGTGCCAGCAGCTCTTGGACAGGGGGCACTGAAGCTTTCTTT. This encodes CASSSWTGGTEAFF.

The V and J genes are TRBV13 and TRBJ1-2; 7 nucleotides align to TRBD1. Germline CDR1 reads PRHDT; CDR2 reads FYEKMQ (reference sequence). CDR3 length: 13 residues. V lost 5 bases and J lost 3; bases outside the gene matches: 3. In DNA form, the CDR3 reads TGTGCCAGCAGCCGCACAGGGGACTATGGCTACACCTTC. It yields the protein CASSRTGDYGYTF.

The chain uses TRBV18 and TRBJ1-4, with 10 bases aligning to TRBD1. Germline V lookup: CDR1 KGHSH, CDR2 LQKENI. Trimming cost V 5 bases and J 7 bases; bases outside gene matches: 10. The CDR3 is made up of 16 amino acids. The CDR3 region has the DNA TGTGCCAGCTCAGCCGGGGGACAGGGGTTTACTGAAAAACTGTTTTTT. Protein sequence: CASSAGGQGFTEKLFF.

The chain has TRBV6-5 and TRBJ1-1; D remains ambiguous. CDR3 length: 13 amino acids. The V gene lost 7 bases and the J gene lost 11 bases, with 20 bases spanning the gap. Germline loops: CDR1 MNHEY, CDR2 SVGAGI. CDR3 region: CASMVSGGLGAFF. The DNA for the CDR3 is TGTGCCAGCATGGTATCGGGTGGCCTTGGGGCTTTCTTT.

The chain is built from TRBV5-6 and TRBJ2-5; D might be TRBD2 (5 bases). The CDR3 spans 12 residues. CDR1 and CDR2 from the germline V gene are SGHDT and YYEEEE. The ends were cut back, 5 bases at V and 2 bases at J, with 7 bases in the middle. The CDR3 protein is CASRTGQETQYF. CDR3 coding DNA: TGTGCCAGCAGAACGGGGCAAGAGACCCAGTACTTC.

Only a few counts were recorded for this clone. The chain links TRBV19 to TRBJ2-7; maybe TRBD2 (7 bases). The CDR3 consists of 13 residues. Germline assignment: CDR1 LNHDA and CDR2 SQIVND (reference sequence). The germline V and J ends were trimmed by 10 bases and 3 bases, with 16 bases remaining between them. This CDR3 is CATSRGGVYEQYF. Here the CDR3 DNA reads TGTGCCACCTCAAGGGGGGGGGTCTACGAGCAGTACTTC.